The entry below gives a single TCR beta chain sequence along with its context. Data came from immunoSEQ multiplex PCR; TCRdb stores just in-frame clones and leaves some out. The sample includes around 130,000 clones, about 89% of them seen just once. V lost 3 bases, J lost 5 bases, and 9 bases stayed unmatched. The germline V gene encodes CDR1 ENHRY and CDR2 SYGVKD. The CDR3 totals 17 residues. These data come from a study of control samples from healthy donors and cancer patients. This TCR was sampled from a man aged 45-60 years in good health. The sequenced sample was blood. V is TRBV10-3 and J is TRBJ2-2; 10 positions match TRBD1. In DNA, the CDR3 is TGTGCCATCAGTGAAATCTCGGACAGGGGGTTGACCGGGGAGCTGTTTTTT. Its translation is CAISEISDRGLTGELFF.